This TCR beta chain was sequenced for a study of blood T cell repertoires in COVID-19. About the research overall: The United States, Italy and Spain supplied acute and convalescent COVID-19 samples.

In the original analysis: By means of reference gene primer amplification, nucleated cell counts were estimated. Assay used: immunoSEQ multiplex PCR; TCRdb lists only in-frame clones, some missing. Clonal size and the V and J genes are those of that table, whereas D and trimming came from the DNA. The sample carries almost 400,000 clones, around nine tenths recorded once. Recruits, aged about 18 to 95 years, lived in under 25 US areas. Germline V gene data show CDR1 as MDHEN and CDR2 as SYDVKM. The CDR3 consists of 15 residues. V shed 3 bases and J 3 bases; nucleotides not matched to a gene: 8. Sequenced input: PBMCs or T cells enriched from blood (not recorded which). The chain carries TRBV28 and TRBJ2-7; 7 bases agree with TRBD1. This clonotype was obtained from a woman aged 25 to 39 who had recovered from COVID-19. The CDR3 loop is CASSFSGQSFYEQYF. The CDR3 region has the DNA TGTGCCAGCAGTTTTTCGGGACAGTCATTCTACGAGCAGTACTTC.